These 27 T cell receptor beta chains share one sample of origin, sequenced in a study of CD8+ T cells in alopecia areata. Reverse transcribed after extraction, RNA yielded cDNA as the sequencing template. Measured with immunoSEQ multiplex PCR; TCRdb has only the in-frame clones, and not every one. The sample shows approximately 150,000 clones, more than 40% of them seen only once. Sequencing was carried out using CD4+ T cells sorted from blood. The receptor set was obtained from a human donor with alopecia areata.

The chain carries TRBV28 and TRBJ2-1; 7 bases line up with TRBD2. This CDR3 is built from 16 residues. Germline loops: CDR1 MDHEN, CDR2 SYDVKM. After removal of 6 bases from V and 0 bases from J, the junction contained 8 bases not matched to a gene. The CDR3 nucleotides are TGTGCCAGCAGAACCCCTAGCGGACCCTCCTACAATGAGCAGTTCTTC. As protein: CASRTPSGPSYNEQFF. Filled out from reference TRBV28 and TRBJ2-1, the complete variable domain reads DVKVTQSSRYLVKRTGEKVFLECVQDMDHENMFWYRQDPGLGLRLIYFSYDVKMKEKGDIPEGYSVSREKKERFSLILESASTNQTSMYLCASRTPSGPSYNEQFFGPGTRLTVL.

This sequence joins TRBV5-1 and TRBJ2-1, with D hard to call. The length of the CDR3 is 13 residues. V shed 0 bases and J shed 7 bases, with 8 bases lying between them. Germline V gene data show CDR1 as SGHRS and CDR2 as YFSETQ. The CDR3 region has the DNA TGCGCCAGCAGCTTGGATGTCGGGAATGAGCAGTTCTTC. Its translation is CASSLDVGNEQFF.

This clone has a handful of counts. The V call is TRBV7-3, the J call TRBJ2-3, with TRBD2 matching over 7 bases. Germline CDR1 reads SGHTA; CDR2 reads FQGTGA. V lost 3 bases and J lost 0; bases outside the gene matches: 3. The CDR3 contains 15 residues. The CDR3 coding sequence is TGTGCCAGCAGCTTGGGGAGGGCTAGCACAGATACGCAGTATTTT. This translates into CASSLGRASTDTQYF.

The CDR3 sequence is CASSFGSRRGEQYF. The CDR3 DNA is TGTGCCAGCAGCTTTGGGAGCCGGCGGGGCGAGCAGTACTTC. The V and J genes are TRBV5-6 and TRBJ2-7; D possibly corresponds to TRBD2 (6 bases). The CDR3 covers 14 residues. Germline assignment: CDR1 SGHDT and CDR2 YYEEEE. Trimming took off 2 bases at V and 6 bases at J, with 15 bases between the two ends. The variable domain in full, completed from reference TRBV5-6 and TRBJ2-7, reads DAGVTQSPTHLIKTRGQQVTLRCSPKSGHDTVSWYQQALGQGPQFIFQYYEEEERQRGNFPDRFSGHQFPNYSSELNVNALLLGDSALYLCASSFGSRRGEQYFGPGTRLTVT.

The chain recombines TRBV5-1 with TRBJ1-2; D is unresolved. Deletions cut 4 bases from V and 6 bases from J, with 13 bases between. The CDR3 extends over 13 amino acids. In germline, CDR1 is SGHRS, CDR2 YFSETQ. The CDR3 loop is CASSLEGLDGYTF. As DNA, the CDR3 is TGCGCCAGCAGCCTGGAAGGGCTCGATGGCTACACCTTC. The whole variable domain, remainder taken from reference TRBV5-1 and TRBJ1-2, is KAGVTQTPRYLIKTRGQQVTLSCSPISGHRSVSWYQQTPGQGLQFLFEYFSETQRNKGNFPGRFSGRQFSNSRSEMNVSTLELGDSALYLCASSLEGLDGYTFGSGTRLTVV.

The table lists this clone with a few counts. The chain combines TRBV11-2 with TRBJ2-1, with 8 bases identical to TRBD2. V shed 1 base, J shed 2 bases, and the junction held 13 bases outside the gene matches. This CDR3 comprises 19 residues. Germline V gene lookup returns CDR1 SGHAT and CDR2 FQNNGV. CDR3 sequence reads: CASSLVSGGLPLPYNEQFF. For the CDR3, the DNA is TGTGCCAGCAGCTTAGTCTCGGGAGGGCTTCCCCTACCCTACAATGAGCAGTTCTTC.

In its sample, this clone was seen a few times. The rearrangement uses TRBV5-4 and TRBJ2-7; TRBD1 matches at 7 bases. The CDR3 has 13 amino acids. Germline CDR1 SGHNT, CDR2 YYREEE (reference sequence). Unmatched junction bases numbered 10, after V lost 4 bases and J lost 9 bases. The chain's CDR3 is CASSIPTGEGQYF. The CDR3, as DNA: TGTGCCAGCAGCATTCCTACAGGGGAAGGGCAGTACTTC.

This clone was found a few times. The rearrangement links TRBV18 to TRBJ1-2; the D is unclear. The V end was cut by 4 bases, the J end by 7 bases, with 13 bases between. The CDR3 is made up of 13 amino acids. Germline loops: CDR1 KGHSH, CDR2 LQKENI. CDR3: CASSRTRMRGYTF. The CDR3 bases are TGTGCCAGCTCACGGACCAGGATGCGTGGCTACACCTTC.

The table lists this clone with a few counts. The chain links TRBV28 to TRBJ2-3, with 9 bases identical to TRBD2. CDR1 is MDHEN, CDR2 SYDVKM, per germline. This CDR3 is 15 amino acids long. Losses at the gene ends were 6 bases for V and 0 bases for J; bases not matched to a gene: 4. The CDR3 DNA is TGTGCCAGCAGACCTAGCGGGACTAGCACAGATACGCAGTATTTT. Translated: CASRPSGTSTDTQYF.

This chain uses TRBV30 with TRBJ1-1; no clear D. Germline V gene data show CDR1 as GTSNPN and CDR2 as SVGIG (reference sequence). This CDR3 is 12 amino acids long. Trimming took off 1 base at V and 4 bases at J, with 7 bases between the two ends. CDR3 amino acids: CAWSEVRTEAFF. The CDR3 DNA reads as TGTGCCTGGAGTGAGGTACGCACTGAAGCTTTCTTT.

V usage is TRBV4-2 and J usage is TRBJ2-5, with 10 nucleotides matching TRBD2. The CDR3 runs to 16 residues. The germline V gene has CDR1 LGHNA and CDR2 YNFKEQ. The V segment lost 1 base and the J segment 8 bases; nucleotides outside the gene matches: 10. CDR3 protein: CASSQASGRAGGTQYF. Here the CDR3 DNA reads TGTGCCAGCAGCCAAGCCAGCGGGAGGGCCGGGGGAACCCAGTACTTC.

The chain's CDR3 is CASSPQGANGNQPQHF. The CDR3 region has the DNA TGTGCCAGCTCACCACAGGGGGCGAACGGCAATCAGCCCCAGCATTTT. This chain connects TRBV18 to TRBJ1-5, with 7 bases that match TRBD1. The germline V gene has CDR1 KGHSH and CDR2 LQKENI. The CDR3 totals 16 residues. The trim removed 1 base at V and 2 bases at J, leaving 5 bases unmatched.

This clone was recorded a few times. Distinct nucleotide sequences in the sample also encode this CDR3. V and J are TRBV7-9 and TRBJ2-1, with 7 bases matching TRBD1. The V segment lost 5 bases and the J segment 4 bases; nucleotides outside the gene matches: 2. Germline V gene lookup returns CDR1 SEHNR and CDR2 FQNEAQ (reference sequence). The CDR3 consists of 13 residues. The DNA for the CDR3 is TGTGCCAGCAGCCTGGGACAGTACAATGAGCAGTTCTTC. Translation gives CASSLGQYNEQFF.

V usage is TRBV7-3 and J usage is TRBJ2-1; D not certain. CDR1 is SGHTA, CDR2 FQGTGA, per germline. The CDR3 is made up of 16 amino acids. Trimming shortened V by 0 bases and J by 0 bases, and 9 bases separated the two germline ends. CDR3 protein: CASSLTGSSSYNEQFF. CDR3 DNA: TGTGCCAGCAGCTTAACAGGCTCTAGCTCCTACAATGAGCAGTTCTTC.

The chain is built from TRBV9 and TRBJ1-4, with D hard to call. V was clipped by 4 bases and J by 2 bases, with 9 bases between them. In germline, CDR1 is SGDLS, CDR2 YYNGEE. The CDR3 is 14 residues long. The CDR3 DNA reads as TGTGCCAGCAGCCCGACCGTCACTAATGAAAAACTGTTTTTT. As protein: CASSPTVTNEKLFF.

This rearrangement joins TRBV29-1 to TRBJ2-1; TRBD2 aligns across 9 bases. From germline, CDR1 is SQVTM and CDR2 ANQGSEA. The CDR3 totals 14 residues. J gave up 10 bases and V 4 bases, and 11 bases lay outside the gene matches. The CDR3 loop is CSVGPAGGPTEQFF. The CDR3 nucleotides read TGCAGCGTTGGGCCAGCGGGAGGTCCCACGGAGCAGTTCTTC.

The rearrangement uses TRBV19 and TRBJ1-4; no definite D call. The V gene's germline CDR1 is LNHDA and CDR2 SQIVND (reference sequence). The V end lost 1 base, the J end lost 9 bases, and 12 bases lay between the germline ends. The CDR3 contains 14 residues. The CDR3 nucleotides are TGTGCCAGTAGTATAGGTCCGGACGGTCAAAAACTGTTTTTT. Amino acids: CASSIGPDGQKLFF.

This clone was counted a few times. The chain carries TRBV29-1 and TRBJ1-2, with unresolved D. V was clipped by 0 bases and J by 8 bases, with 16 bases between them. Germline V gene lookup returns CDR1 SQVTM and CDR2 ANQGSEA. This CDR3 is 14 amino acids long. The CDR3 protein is CSVEDLGRVRGYTF. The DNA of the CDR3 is TGCAGCGTTGAAGATCTGGGCCGGGTTCGGGGCTACACCTTC.

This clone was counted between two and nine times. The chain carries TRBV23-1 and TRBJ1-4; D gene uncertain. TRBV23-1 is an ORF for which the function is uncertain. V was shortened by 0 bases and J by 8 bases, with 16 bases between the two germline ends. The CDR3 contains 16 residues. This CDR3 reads CASSQSAGPSGEKLFF. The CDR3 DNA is TGCGCCAGCAGTCAATCGGCGGGCCCAAGCGGGGAAAAACTGTTTTTT.

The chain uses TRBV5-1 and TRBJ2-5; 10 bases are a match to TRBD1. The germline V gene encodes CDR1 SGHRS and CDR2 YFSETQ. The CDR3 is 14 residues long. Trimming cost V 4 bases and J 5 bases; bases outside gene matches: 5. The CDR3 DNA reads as TGCGCCAGCAGCCCGGGACAGGGGATGGAGACCCAGTACTTC. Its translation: CASSPGQGMETQYF.

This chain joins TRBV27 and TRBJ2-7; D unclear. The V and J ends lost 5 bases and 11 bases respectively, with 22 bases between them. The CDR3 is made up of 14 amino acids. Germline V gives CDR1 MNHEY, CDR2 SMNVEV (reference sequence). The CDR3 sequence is CASSEPGFPKLEYF. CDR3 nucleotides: TGTGCCAGCAGTGAACCAGGTTTCCCTAAATTGGAGTACTTC.

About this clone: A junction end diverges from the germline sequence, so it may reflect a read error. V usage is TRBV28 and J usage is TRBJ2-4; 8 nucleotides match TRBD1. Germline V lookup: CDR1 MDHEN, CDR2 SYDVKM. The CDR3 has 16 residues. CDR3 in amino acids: CASSLSGGAAENIQYF. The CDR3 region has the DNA TGTGCCAGCAGCCTCTCAGGGGGCGCAGCCGAAAACATTCAGTACTTC.

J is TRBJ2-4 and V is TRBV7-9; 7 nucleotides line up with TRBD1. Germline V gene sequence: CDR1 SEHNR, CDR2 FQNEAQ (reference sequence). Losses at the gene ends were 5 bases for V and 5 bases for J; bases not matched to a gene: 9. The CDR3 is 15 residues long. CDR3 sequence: CASSPVKGGQNIQYF. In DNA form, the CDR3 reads TGTGCCAGCAGCCCCGTTAAAGGGGGCCAAAACATTCAGTACTTC.

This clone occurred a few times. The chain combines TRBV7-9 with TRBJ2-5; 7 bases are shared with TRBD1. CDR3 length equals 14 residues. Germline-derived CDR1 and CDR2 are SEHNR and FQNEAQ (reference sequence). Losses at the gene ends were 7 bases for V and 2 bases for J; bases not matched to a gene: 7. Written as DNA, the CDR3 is TGTGCCAGCACCCCAGGACAGGTTCAAGAGACCCAGTACTTC. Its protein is CASTPGQVQETQYF. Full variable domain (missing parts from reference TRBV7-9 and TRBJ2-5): DTGVSQNPRHKITKRGQNVTFRCDPISEHNRLYWYRQTLGQGPEFLTYFQNEAQLEKSRLLSDRFSAERPKGSFSTLEIQRTEQGDSAMYLCASTPGQVQETQYFGPGTRLLVL.

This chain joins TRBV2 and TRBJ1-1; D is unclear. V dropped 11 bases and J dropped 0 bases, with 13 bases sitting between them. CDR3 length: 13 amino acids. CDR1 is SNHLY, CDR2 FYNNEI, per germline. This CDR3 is CASGRPLNTEAFF. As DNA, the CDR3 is TGTGCCTCGGGGAGGCCGTTGAACACTGAAGCTTTCTTT.

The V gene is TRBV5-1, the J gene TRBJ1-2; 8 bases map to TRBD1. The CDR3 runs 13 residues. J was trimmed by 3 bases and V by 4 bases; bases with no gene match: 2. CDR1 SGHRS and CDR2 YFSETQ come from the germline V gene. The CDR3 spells CASSPDRDYGYTF. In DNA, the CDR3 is TGCGCCAGCAGCCCGGACAGGGACTATGGCTACACCTTC. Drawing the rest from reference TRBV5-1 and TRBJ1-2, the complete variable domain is KAGVTQTPRYLIKTRGQQVTLSCSPISGHRSVSWYQQTPGQGLQFLFEYFSETQRNKGNFPGRFSGRQFSNSRSEMNVSTLELGDSALYLCASSPDRDYGYTFGSGTRLTVV.

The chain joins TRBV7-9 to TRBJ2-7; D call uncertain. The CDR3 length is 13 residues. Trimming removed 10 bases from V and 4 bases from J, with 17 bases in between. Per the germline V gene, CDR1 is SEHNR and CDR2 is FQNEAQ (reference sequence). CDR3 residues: CATTRAGGYEQYF. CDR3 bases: TGTGCCACTACCCGGGCCGGCGGTTACGAGCAGTACTTC.